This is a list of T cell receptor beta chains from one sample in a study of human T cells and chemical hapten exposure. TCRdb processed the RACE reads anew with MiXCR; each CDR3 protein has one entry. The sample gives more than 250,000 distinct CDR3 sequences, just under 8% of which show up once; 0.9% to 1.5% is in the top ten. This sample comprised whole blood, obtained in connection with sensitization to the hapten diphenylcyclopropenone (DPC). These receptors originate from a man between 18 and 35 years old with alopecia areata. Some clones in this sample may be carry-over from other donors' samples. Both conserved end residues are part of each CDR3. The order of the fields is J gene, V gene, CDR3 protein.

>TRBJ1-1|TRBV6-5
CASKGRGGTEAFF
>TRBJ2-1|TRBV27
CASSSLRLSGGGYNEQFF
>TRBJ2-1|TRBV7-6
CASSLALASSYNEQFF
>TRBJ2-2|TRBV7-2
CASSLAELGEGPYNTGELFF
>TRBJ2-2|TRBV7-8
CASSYPSGTGELFF
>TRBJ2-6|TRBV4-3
CASSHRGGDPHRTGANVLTF
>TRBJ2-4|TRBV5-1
CATKLAGENIQYF
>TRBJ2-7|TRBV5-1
CASSPDRVVVYEQYF
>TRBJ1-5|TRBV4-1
CASSQAYGGARQPQHF
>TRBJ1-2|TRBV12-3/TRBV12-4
CASSLQGIGGYTF
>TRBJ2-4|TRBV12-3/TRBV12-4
CASSDRENIQYF
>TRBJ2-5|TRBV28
CASTLGTELQETQYF
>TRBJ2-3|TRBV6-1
CASRLAGVLFSQYF
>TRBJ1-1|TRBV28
CASRRQQQNTEAFF
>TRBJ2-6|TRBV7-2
CASSSYSGANVLTF
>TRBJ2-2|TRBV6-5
CASSYETGFGELFF
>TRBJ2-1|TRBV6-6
CASTEGGSYNEQFF
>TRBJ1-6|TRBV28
CASSLGGSYNSPLHF
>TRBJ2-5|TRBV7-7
CASSPGWTQYF
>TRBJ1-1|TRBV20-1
CSAKRRTRSYDETEAFF
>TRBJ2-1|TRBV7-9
CASSLGGALYNEQFF
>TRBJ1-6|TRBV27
CASHQGYGYNSPLHF
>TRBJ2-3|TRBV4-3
CASSQEPGPSTDTQYF
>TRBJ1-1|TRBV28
CASSSSGQGKAFF
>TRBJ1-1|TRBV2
CASPPGQQGVLLMNTEAFF
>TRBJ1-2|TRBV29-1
CSVENPGSGGYTF
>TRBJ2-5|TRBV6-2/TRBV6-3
CASSFMGYQETQYF
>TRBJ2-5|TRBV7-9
CASSTLRGGRWETQYF
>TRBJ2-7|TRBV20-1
CSANRDGSYEQYF